This T cell receptor (beta chain) emerged from a study of blood T cell repertoires in COVID-19. For the study at large: Samples representing acute and convalescent COVID-19 were sourced from the United States, Italy and Spain. Sources were T cells, B-cell-depleted T cells, or PBMCs; the material itself was cDNA or gDNA.

There are 16 residues in the CDR3. Germline-derived CDR1 and CDR2 are WNHNN and SYGVQD (reference sequence). V was pared by 7 bases and J by 2 bases, with 10 bases of the junction left unmatched. Authors' methods: Counts of nucleated cells, estimated from reference gene primer amplification, were obtained. This table comes from immunoSEQ multiplex PCR, and its TCRdb copy is limited to in-frame clones, with some not included. The V and J calls and clone size come from that table; D and trimming were worked out from the DNA. The repertoire consists of some 49,000 clones, with 82% occurring once and the leading ten covering more than 2.5%.

The sequence was obtained from an older woman with acute or convalescent COVID-19. The chain is built from TRBV10-1 and TRBJ2-2; 7 nucleotides align to TRBD1. The specimen was peripheral blood. This CDR3 is CASTEQGPPNTGELFF. Written as DNA, the CDR3 is TGCGCCAGCACGGAACAGGGGCCCCCTAACACCGGGGAGCTGTTTTTT.